This T cell receptor beta chain was sequenced for a study of T cells in Graves' hyperthyroidism and ophthalmopathy. Study-level results: Ophthalmopathy was model-predicted a median roughly 6.3 months pre-onset.

It was RNA transcripts that yielded the amplified TCR beta CDR3 regions. HTBI primers were employed in a first-round RT-PCR of the TCR CDR3. TCRdb redid the calling of the multiplex PCR reads with MiXCR, one entry per CDR3 protein. The sample shows around 190,000 distinct CDR3 sequences, 17% of them seen only once. Aged 18 to 65, the patients had hyperthyroidism that was newly diagnosed and had lasted under 2 months. For the diagnoses, clinical symptoms, serum thyroxine and TRAb, thyroid ultrasound and orbital computed tomography were used. This CDR3 has 15 amino acids. Germline V lookup: CDR1 MDHEN, CDR2 SYDVKM. V dropped 3 bases and J dropped 4; count of bases not matched to a gene: 5. This clonotype was observed many times. Its antigen is currently unknown.

Sequenced input: blood. The chain links TRBV28 to TRBJ2-5; 10 bases agree with TRBD2. This clonotype originated in a woman aged 45 to 65 with Graves' hyperthyroidism. For the CDR3, the DNA is TGTGCCAGCAGTTTGGGAGCGGGAGGGCCAGAGACCCAGTACTTC. This gives the protein CASSLGAGGPETQYF.